This is a list of T cell receptor beta chains from one sample in a study of Ad26.COV2.S vaccination and SARS-CoV-2 variants. Repertoires were generated with immunoSEQ multiplex PCR, while TCRdb's copy carries only in-frame clones and drops some. Among about 350,000 clones, more than 75% were seen once, and the ten largest hold 2.5% to 3.5%. Source: peripheral blood, taken in a trial of Ad26.COV2.S vaccine versus placebo. The receptors shown here come from a person between 18 and 59 years old who received the Ad26.COV2.S COVID-19 vaccine or a placebo. Each CDR3 is given with its conserved first and last residue. D genes are given only for firm matches. Some rows mark clone size as missing; the rest say once, few, many or name a class of expanded clone.

J	size	V	D	DNA	CDR3
TRBJ1-1	.	TRBV28	.	TGTGCCAGCTCCCCCTCGGCTGGCACTGAAGCTTTCTTT	CASSPSAGTEAFF
TRBJ1-2	.	TRBV9	.	TGTGCCAGCACCTCTACAGGAGGGAACTATGGCTACACCTTC	CASTSTGGNYGYTF
TRBJ2-5	.	TRBV7-2	.	TGTGCCAGCAGCTTAAATGGGCAGGGGGAGACCCAGTACTTC	CASSLNGQGETQYF
TRBJ2-1	.	TRBV6-2/TRBV6-3	.	TGTGCCAGCAGCCCCCCTCAGTGGACCTTGGGGTTCTTC	CASSPPQWTLGFF
TRBJ1-2	.	TRBV6-5	TRBD1	TGTGCCAGCACGCCAGGGGGAGTGAGGGGTGGCTACACCTTC	CASTPGGVRGGYTF
TRBJ1-4	.	TRBV20-1	.	TGCAGTGCTAGTCCTGCAGGGAGAGGAGAAAAACTGTTTTTT	CSASPAGRGEKLFF
TRBJ1-2	few	TRBV4-3	.	TGCGCCAGCAGCCGAGACCCTAACTATGGCTACACCTTC	CASSRDPNYGYTF
TRBJ2-1	.	TRBV7-9	.	TGTGCCAGCAGCTTAATGGGGAATGAGCAGTTCTTC	CASSLMGNEQFF
TRBJ1-2	.	TRBV3-1/TRBV3-2	.	TGTGCCAGCAGCCAGTCAGGCGCCTATGGCTACACCTTC	CASSQSGAYGYTF
TRBJ2-2	.	TRBV18	TRBD2	TGTGCCAGCTCACCACGGACTAGCGGGGCGAACACCGGGGAGCTGTTTTTT	CASSPRTSGANTGELFF
TRBJ1-1	.	TRBV7-2	.	TGTGCCAGCAGCTTAGCGGTTCAGGGGAACACTGAAGCTTTCTTT	CASSLAVQGNTEAFF
TRBJ1-1	.	TRBV7-9	TRBD1	TGTGCCAGCAGCTTAGTTGTCGGGACAGGGAACACTGAAGCTTTCTTT	CASSLVVGTGNTEAFF
TRBJ2-7	.	TRBV3-1/TRBV3-2	TRBD2	TGTGCCTCTGGGACTAGCGGGGGGGCCTACGCCTACGAGCAGTACTTC	CASGTSGGAYAYEQYF
TRBJ2-5	once	TRBV7-2	TRBD1	TGTGCCAGCAGCTTAGGTACAGGGGGATGGGAGACCCAGTACTTC	CASSLGTGGWETQYF
TRBJ2-3	.	TRBV5-6	TRBD1	TGTGCCAGCAGCGGGACAGGGGGCACAGATACGCAGTATTTT	CASSGTGGTDTQYF
TRBJ2-1	.	TRBV30	TRBD2	TGTGCCTGGAGTTCTGGGACTAGGCACAATGAGCAGTTCTTC	CAWSSGTRHNEQFF
TRBJ2-5	.	TRBV5-1	TRBD2	TGCGCCAGCAGCTTGGCGCTAGCGGGGGGCTTAGCAGAGACCCAGTACTTC	CASSLALAGGLAETQYF
TRBJ1-2	.	TRBV5-4	TRBD1	TGTGCCAGCAGCCTGGGCGGCAGGGGGAACTATGGCTACACCTTC	CASSLGGRGNYGYTF
TRBJ1-5	.	TRBV7-9	TRBD1	TGTGCCAGCAGCTTAGCGGGACAGGGACATGATCAGCCCCAGCATTTT	CASSLAGQGHDQPQHF
TRBJ2-3	few	TRBV24-1	.	TGTGCCACCAGTGACTCCTGGGGCAGGGCTACAGATACGCAGTATTTT	CATSDSWGRATDTQYF
TRBJ2-3	.	TRBV3-1/TRBV3-2	TRBD1	TGTGCCAGCAGCCAATTAACTGACAGGGCCGGATATTACACAGATACGCAGTATTTT	CASSQLTDRAGYYTDTQYF
TRBJ1-5	.	TRBV5-6	.	TGTGCCAGCAGCTTGGGGGGCCAGGGACTAAATCAGCCCCAGCATTTT	CASSLGGQGLNQPQHF
TRBJ2-5	.	TRBV2	.	TGTGCCAGCAGTGGTCTTCAGGGATTAGAGACCCAGTACTTC	CASSGLQGLETQYF
TRBJ1-5	.	TRBV27	.	TGTGCCAGCAGTTTATCGCCGATTTGGCCCCAGCATTTT	CASSLSPIWPQHF
TRBJ1-5	.	TRBV27	.	TGTGCCAGCAGTCCAGGTAGCAATCAGCCCCAGCATTTT	CASSPGSNQPQHF
TRBJ2-5	.	TRBV11-2	.	TGTGCCAGCGGGGCACGAGCGGGGACACAAGAGACCCAGTACTTC	CASGARAGTQETQYF
TRBJ2-7	.	TRBV28	TRBD1	TGTGCCAGCAGTAGTGACGCGATCGGGACAGGGCCAACGCTTACCTACGAGCAGTACTTC	CASSSDAIGTGPTLTYEQYF
TRBJ2-5	.	TRBV7-9	TRBD1	TGTGCCAGCAGCACATACAGGGGCCGGGGTCAAGAGACCCAGTACTTC	CASSTYRGRGQETQYF
TRBJ2-7	.	TRBV15	.	TGTGCCACCAGCAGAGATCAAGAGGGGCCCTACGAGCAGTACTTC	CATSRDQEGPYEQYF
TRBJ2-7	once	TRBV28	TRBD2	TGTGCCAGCAGTTCTAGCGGAGGGGCGGACGAGCAGTACTTC	CASSSSGGADEQYF
TRBJ1-2	.	TRBV7-2	.	TGTGCCAGCAGCTTAAGAGTTGGGTACGGCGGGGAGAACTATGGCTACACCTTC	CASSLRVGYGGENYGYTF
TRBJ2-3	.	TRBV7-9	.	TGTGCCAGCAGCTTAGTTTGGACAACTAGCACAGATACGCAGTATTTT	CASSLVWTTSTDTQYF
TRBJ1-1	.	TRBV30	.	TGTGCCTGGGTCAACCGACAGGCTAACACTGAAGCTTTCTTT	CAWVNRQANTEAFF
TRBJ1-5	.	TRBV19	.	TGTGCCAGTAGTATAGATCTGGGCGAGGGCAATCAGCCCCAGCATTTT	CASSIDLGEGNQPQHF
TRBJ1-2	.	TRBV7-2	.	TGTGCCAGCAGCCCCCAGAGTAACTATGGCTACACCTTC	CASSPQSNYGYTF
TRBJ2-7	.	TRBV5-1	.	TGCGCCAGCAGCTACGGGGCGGCCGAGCAGTACTTC	CASSYGAAEQYF
TRBJ2-1	.	TRBV30	.	TGTGCCTGGAGTGTCTCCAGCCCCTACAATGAGCAGTTCTTC	CAWSVSSPYNEQFF
TRBJ2-1	.	TRBV18	TRBD2	TGTGCCAGCTCACCTACTAGCGGCTCCTACAATGAGCAGTTCTTC	CASSPTSGSYNEQFF
TRBJ2-3	.	TRBV6-5	TRBD2	TGTGCCAGCAGCTCGGGGGGGCTCCCCACAGATACGCAGTATTTT	CASSSGGLPTDTQYF
TRBJ2-3	.	TRBV18	TRBD1	TGTGCCAGCTCACGCGGACAGGGGACAGATACGCAGTATTTT	CASSRGQGTDTQYF
TRBJ2-2	.	TRBV19	TRBD2	TGTGCCAGTATTCTTCGGGGGGTGGGCACCGGGGAGCTGTTTTTT	CASILRGVGTGELFF
TRBJ1-1	.	TRBV5-1	.	TGCGCCAGCAGCTTCGACCGGGACACTGAAGCTTTCTTT	CASSFDRDTEAFF
TRBJ2-3	.	TRBV14	.	TGTGCCAGCAGCCCAGAAAGGGGCACAGATACGCAGTATTTT	CASSPERGTDTQYF
TRBJ2-1	.	TRBV3-1/TRBV3-2	TRBD2	TGTGCCAGCAGCCAAGATTTGAGCGGGAGAGGGGGTGAGCAGTTCTTC	CASSQDLSGRGGEQFF
TRBJ1-6	once	TRBV30	TRBD1	TGTGCCTGGAGTGTATCCGGACAGGGGCATTCACCCCTCCACTTT	CAWSVSGQGHSPLHF
TRBJ2-2	.	TRBV5-6	TRBD2	TGTGCCAGCAGCTTGGGCGGCGGGGGTTCGGGCACCGGGGAGCTGTTTTTT	CASSLGGGGSGTGELFF